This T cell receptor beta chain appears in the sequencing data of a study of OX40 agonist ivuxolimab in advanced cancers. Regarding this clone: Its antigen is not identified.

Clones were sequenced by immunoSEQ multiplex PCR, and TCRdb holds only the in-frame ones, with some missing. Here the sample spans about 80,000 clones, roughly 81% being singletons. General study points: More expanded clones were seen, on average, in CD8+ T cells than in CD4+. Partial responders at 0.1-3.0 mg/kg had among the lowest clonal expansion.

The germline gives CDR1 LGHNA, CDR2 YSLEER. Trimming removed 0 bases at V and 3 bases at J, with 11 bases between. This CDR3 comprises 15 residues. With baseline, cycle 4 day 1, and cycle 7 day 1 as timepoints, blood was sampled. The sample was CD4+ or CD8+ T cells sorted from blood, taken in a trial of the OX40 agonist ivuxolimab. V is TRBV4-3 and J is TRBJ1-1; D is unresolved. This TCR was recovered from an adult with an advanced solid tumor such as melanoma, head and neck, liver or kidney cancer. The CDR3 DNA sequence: TGCGCCAGCAGCCAAGAGCCGGGATTTTACACTGAAGCTTTCTTT. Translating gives CASSQEPGFYTEAFF.